Below, 9 T cell receptor beta chains from the same sample are listed, as sequenced in a study of blood T cell repertoires in COVID-19. Sequencing was performed with immunoSEQ multiplex PCR; in TCRdb, only in-frame clones are kept and a portion is missing. The sample includes tens of thousands of clones, about 85% seen only once; the top ten take approximately 5%. The sequenced material came from peripheral blood. The receptors here all came from a man between 65 and 85 years old with acute or convalescent COVID-19.

This clone was seen more than once but under ten times. The genes are TRBV13 and TRBJ2-5; 9 nucleotides line up with TRBD2. The CDR3 spans 17 residues. The germline V gene has CDR1 PRHDT and CDR2 FYEKMQ (reference sequence). The junction had 10 bases not matched to a gene; V was cut back by 0 bases and J by 5 bases. CDR3 sequence: CASSLGGRGGVLETQYF. Written as DNA, the CDR3 is TGTGCCAGCAGCTTAGGCGGGCGGGGGGGCGTTTTGGAGACCCAGTACTTC.

This clone was counted once. The J gene is TRBJ2-7, the V gene TRBV5-6; 11 positions agree with TRBD1. Looked up from germline, CDR1 is SGHDT and CDR2 is YYEEEE. This CDR3 is 16 amino acids long. V lost 4 bases, J lost 4 bases, and 10 bases stayed unmatched. CDR3 loop: CASSQGAGTGGYEQYF. The CDR3 DNA is TGTGCCAGCAGCCAGGGGGCGGGGACAGGGGGTTACGAGCAGTACTTC.

The chain carries TRBV10-3 and TRBJ2-1; 11 nucleotides agree with TRBD2. Trimming cost V 6 bases and J 2 bases; bases outside gene matches: 3. The germline V gene encodes CDR1 ENHRY and CDR2 SYGVKD. This CDR3 spans 15 amino acids. As DNA, the CDR3 is TGTGCCATCAGAGCACTAGCGGGGGCCTACAATGAGCAGTTCTTC. Translated: CAIRALAGAYNEQFF.

The rearrangement links TRBV6-5 to TRBJ2-6; a possible D gene is TRBD1 (6 bases). Germline assignment: CDR1 MNHEY and CDR2 SVGAGI. The V gene lost 10 bases and the J gene lost 4 bases, with 17 bases spanning the gap. CDR3 length equals 15 residues. CDR3 sequence reads: CATRTGPMGANVLTF. As DNA, the CDR3 is TGTGCCACCCGAACAGGGCCAATGGGGGCCAACGTCCTGACTTTC.

This rearrangement joins TRBV2 to TRBJ2-6, with TRBD1 matching 8 bases. Germline CDR1 reads SNHLY; CDR2 reads FYNNEI. Losses at the gene ends were 1 base for V and 3 bases for J; bases not matched to a gene: 5. This CDR3 has 17 amino acids. The DNA for the CDR3 is TGTGCCAGCAGTGAAGAATTGACAGGGGTTGGGGCCAACGTCCTGACTTTC. The encoded protein is CASSEELTGVGANVLTF.

V usage is TRBV6-2 or TRBV6-3 and J usage is TRBJ2-5; 8 nucleotides line up with TRBD2. Looked up from germline, CDR1 is MNHEY and CDR2 is SVGEGT. There are 16 residues in the CDR3. Trimming took 6 bases from V and 2 from J; bases not matched to a gene: 11. The CDR3 bases are TGTGCCAGCAGCAGCCCGAGGACTAGCTCACAAGAGACCCAGTACTTC. Protein product: CASSSPRTSSQETQYF.

This chain's CDR3 is CASSLRGARMNTEAFF. CDR3 nucleotides: TGCGCCAGCAGCTTGCGGGGGGCAAGGATGAACACTGAAGCTTTCTTT. The chain links TRBV5-1 to TRBJ1-1; TRBD1 might be the D (6 bases). V was pared by 1 base and J by 0 bases, with 13 bases between. The CDR3 is 16 residues long. Germline CDR1 is SGHRS and CDR2 is YFSETQ.

The CDR3 DNA reads as TGTGCCAGCAGTGCGACAGGGACGCAGCCCCAGCATTTT. Protein product: CASSATGTQPQHF. The chain joins TRBV25-1 to TRBJ1-5, with TRBD1 matching over 7 bases. CDR1 and CDR2 (germline): MGHDK, SYGVNS. The CDR3 extends over 13 amino acids. The V and J ends lost 4 bases and 7 bases, in that order; junction bases with no gene match: 4.

V and J are TRBV4-1 and TRBJ2-1; 11 bases align to TRBD2. Germline CDR1 reads MGHRA; CDR2 reads YSYEKL. This CDR3 region has 21 residues. The J segment lost 6 bases and the V segment lost 5 bases, leaving 24 bases of the junction unmatched. In DNA, the CDR3 is TGCGCCAGCAGCATCCACCCTAGCGGGGGGCCCGCGATAGGAGTTGGCAATGAGCAGTTCTTC. This codes for CASSIHPSGGPAIGVGNEQFF.